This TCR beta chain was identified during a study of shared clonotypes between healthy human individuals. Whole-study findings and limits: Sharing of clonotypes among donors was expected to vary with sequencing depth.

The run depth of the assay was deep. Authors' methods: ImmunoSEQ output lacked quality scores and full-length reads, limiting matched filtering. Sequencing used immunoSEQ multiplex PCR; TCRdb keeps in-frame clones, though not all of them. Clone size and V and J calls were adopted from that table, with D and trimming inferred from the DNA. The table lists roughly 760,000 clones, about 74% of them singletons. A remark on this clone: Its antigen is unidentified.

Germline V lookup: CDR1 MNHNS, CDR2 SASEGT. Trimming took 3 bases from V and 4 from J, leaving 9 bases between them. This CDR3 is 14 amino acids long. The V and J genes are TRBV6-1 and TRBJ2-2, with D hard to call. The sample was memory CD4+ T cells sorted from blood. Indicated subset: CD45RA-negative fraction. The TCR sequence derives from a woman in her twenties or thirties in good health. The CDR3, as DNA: TGTGCCAGCAGTGATAGAACGACCACCGGGGAGCTGTTTTTT. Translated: CASSDRTTTGELFF.